Shown below are 25 T cell receptor beta chains from a single sample sequenced in a study of shared clonotypes between healthy human individuals. TCRdb's copy holds only in-frame clones and misses some; the assay was immunoSEQ multiplex PCR. The data contain 2 million to 2.5 million clones, 80% to 95% of them singletons. Sequenced sample: naive CD4+ T cells from PBMCs. Sample subset: CD45RA+ positively selected. These TCRs come from a man between 18 and 29 years old in good health. Some clones in this sample may be carry-over from other donors' samples.

This rearrangement joins TRBV7-6 to TRBJ2-3, with D perhaps TRBD2 (5 bases). Germline V gene data show CDR1 as SGHVS and CDR2 as FNYEAQ. This CDR3 is built from 16 residues. Trimming cost V 1 base and J 2 bases, with 13 bases left between them. Written as DNA, the CDR3 is TGTGCCAGCAGCTTAGGGACTCTTCGTTTCACAGATACGCAGTATTTT. Its translation: CASSLGTLRFTDTQYF.

A single count supports this clone. The rearrangement joins TRBV12-5 to TRBJ2-1, with D uncertain. V was shortened by 7 bases and J by 8 bases, with 21 bases between the two germline ends. CDR1 and CDR2 from the germline V gene are LGHNT and FRNRAP. The CDR3 consists of 15 residues. CDR3 nucleotides: TGTGCTAGTGCCCCGGTCTTTGCTAGGATCGATGAGCAGTTCTTC. Its protein product is CASAPVFARIDEQFF.

The V gene is TRBV29-1, the J gene TRBJ2-5, with D uncertain. The end of the DNA is better explained by TRBJ2-7, so the J call may be wrong. CDR1 is SQVTM, CDR2 ANQGSEA, per germline. The CDR3 sequence is 10 residues long. The CDR3 nucleotides read TGCAGCGTTTTCGAAAACGAGCAGTACTTC. Protein sequence: CSVFENEQYF.

This clone was seen a single time. The rearrangement uses TRBV18 and TRBJ2-3; 11 positions match TRBD2. From germline, CDR1 is KGHSH and CDR2 LQKENI. J gave up 4 bases and V 1 base, and 19 bases lay outside the gene matches. The length of the CDR3 is 21 residues. CDR3 nucleotide sequence: TGTGCCAGCTCACCACGATACGAGACTAGCGGGAAAGTTTACGGTGCAGATACGCAGTATTTT. Its translation is CASSPRYETSGKVYGADTQYF. The entire variable domain, with the rest obtained from reference TRBV18 and TRBJ2-3, is as follows: NAGVMQNPRHLVRRRGQEARLRCSPMKGHSHVYWYRQLPEEGLKFMVYLQKENIIDESGMPKERFSAEFPKEGPSILRIQQVVRGDSAAYFCASSPRYETSGKVYGADTQYFGPGTRLTVL.

This clone occurred once. V is TRBV5-4 and J is TRBJ2-5; D not certain. The CDR3 is 15 residues long. Germline V gene data show CDR1 as SGHNT and CDR2 as YYREEE (reference sequence). V lost 4 bases and J lost 5, with 18 bases in between. The DNA of the CDR3 is TGTGCCAGCAGCGGTGGCCTCCTCCTCCCCGAGACCCAGTACTTC. Amino acids: CASSGGLLLPETQYF.

The chain uses TRBV7-8 and TRBJ2-1, with 8 bases aligning to TRBD2. This CDR3 is 15 amino acids long. Germline loops: CDR1 SGHVS, CDR2 FQNEAQ. V shed 5 bases and J 8 bases; nucleotides not matched to a gene: 11. Here the CDR3 reads CASSPPVAGSHEQFF. CDR3 coding DNA: TGTGCCAGCAGCCCCCCGGTAGCGGGAAGCCATGAGCAGTTCTTC.

J is TRBJ2-1 and V is TRBV29-1, with D maybe TRBD2 (7 bases). The V end lost 7 bases, the J end lost 3 bases, and 19 bases lay between the germline ends. The CDR3 spans 15 residues. CDR1 and CDR2 from the germline V gene are SQVTM and ANQGSEA. CDR3 nucleotide sequence: TGCAGCGCAAAGGGGGGGCCTATTGGCTACAATGAGCAGTTCTTC. Its protein is CSAKGGPIGYNEQFF.

The chain uses TRBV5-8 and TRBJ2-5, with D uncertain. CDR1 is SGHTS and CDR2 is YDEGEE in the germline V gene. There are 13 residues in the CDR3. V was trimmed by 10 bases and J by 1 base, leaving 14 bases between them. Written as DNA, the CDR3 is TGTGCCTCAAGGTTTCAGGCCCAAGAGACCCAGTACTTC. Translated, it gives CASRFQAQETQYF.

About this clone itself: A junction boundary mismatches the germline segment, possibly from a read error. This same CDR3 is encoded by further DNA sequences in the sample. CDR3 sequence: CASSAPTNEKLFF. CDR3 coding DNA: TGCGCCAGCAGCGCGCCAACTAATGAAAAGCTGTTTTTT. The V call is TRBV5-1, the J call TRBJ1-4; D is unresolved. The CDR3 length is 13 residues. Germline lookup yields CDR1 SGHRS and CDR2 YFSETQ.

In its sample, this clone was seen a few times. The chain uses TRBV28 and TRBJ2-3, with a possible D match to TRBD1 (5 bases). Germline CDR1 and CDR2: MDHEN and SYDVKM. The CDR3 spans 12 residues. V lost 7 bases and J 4 bases, leaving 9 bases between the germline ends. CDR3 protein: CASTPGPDTQYF. The DNA for the CDR3 is TGTGCCAGCACCCCAGGGCCAGATACGCAGTATTTT.

This clone was recorded once. CDR3 nucleotides: TGTGCCAGCAGTGGGGTCCGGGACACGGGCTCCTACGAGCAGTACTTC. This gives the protein CASSGVRDTGSYEQYF. This chain joins TRBV28 and TRBJ2-7; a possible D gene is TRBD1 (6 bases). Germline-derived CDR1 and CDR2 are MDHEN and SYDVKM. This CDR3 contains 16 residues. V dropped 5 bases and J dropped 0 bases, with 17 bases sitting between them.

This chain joins TRBV10-3 and TRBJ2-3; TRBD2 is a possible D gene (6 bases). Trimming took off 0 bases at V and 2 bases at J, with 12 bases between the two ends. The CDR3 has 16 residues. Germline lookup yields CDR1 ENHRY and CDR2 SYGVKD. CDR3 loop: CAISESGAGFTDTQYF. CDR3 DNA: TGTGCCATCAGTGAGTCTGGGGCGGGGTTCACAGATACGCAGTATTTT.

Points on this clone: Other DNA sequences of this sample code for an identical CDR3. V gene TRBV29-1 combines with J gene TRBJ2-7; 8 nucleotides line up with TRBD1. The CDR3 covers 12 residues. The V and J ends lost 6 bases and 3 bases, in that order; junction bases with no gene match: 4. Germline V gene data show CDR1 as SQVTM and CDR2 as ANQGSEA. The CDR3 nucleotides read TGCAGCGTCGGACAGGGCATCTACGAGCAGTACTTC. Amino acids: CSVGQGIYEQYF.

This clone was seen only a few times. V gene TRBV2 combines with J gene TRBJ2-1; D unclear. V dropped 2 bases and J dropped 7 bases, with 0 bases sitting between them. The CDR3 extends over 10 amino acids. Germline V lookup: CDR1 SNHLY, CDR2 FYNNEI. Here the CDR3 reads CASSENEQFF. As DNA, the CDR3 is TGTGCCAGCAGTGAAAATGAGCAGTTCTTC.

The V call is TRBV10-1, the J call TRBJ1-3; no reliable D call. CDR3 length equals 13 residues. Germline V gives CDR1 WNHNN, CDR2 SYGVQD (reference sequence). Trimming shortened V by 4 bases and J by 2 bases, and 6 bases separated the two germline ends. The CDR3 DNA reads TGCGCCAGCAGTGGGAGTCCTGGAAACACCATATATTTT. Protein: CASSGSPGNTIYF.

This sequence joins TRBV6-5 and TRBJ2-4; D remains unclear. In germline, CDR1 is MNHEY, CDR2 SVGAGI. The CDR3 runs to 15 residues. V gave up 6 bases and J gave up 1 base, with 13 bases separating them. The CDR3 bases are TGTGCCAGCAGCTCCCCCGTGGAGGCCAAAAACATTCAGTACTTC. Its protein product is CASSSPVEAKNIQYF.

In this sample, this clone turned up once. The chain recombines TRBV7-9 with TRBJ2-2; no definite D call. The germline gives CDR1 SEHNR, CDR2 FQNEAQ (reference sequence). The CDR3 loop spans 16 amino acids. V lost 0 bases and J lost 6, with 14 bases in between. Here the CDR3 DNA reads TGTGCCAGCAGCTTAGCCCCTCCAAGTTACGCCGGGGAGCTGTTTTTT. It specifies CASSLAPPSYAGELFF.

This chain joins TRBV2 and TRBJ2-1; 13 nucleotides line up with TRBD2. The CDR3 has 14 residues. Per the germline V gene, CDR1 is SNHLY and CDR2 is FYNNEI. Germline trimming cut 11 bases from V and 6 bases from J; bases unmatched to any gene: 7. Here the CDR3 DNA reads TGTGCCGGAAGTACTAGCGGGAGGGCCAATGAGCAGTTCTTC. It specifies CAGSTSGRANEQFF.

This clone was picked up a small number of times. This specimen includes other DNA sequences encoding the same CDR3. This chain uses TRBV5-1 with TRBJ2-5, with D possibly TRBD1 on 5 matching bases. The V and J ends lost 2 bases and 1 base respectively, with 6 bases between them. The CDR3 extends over 13 amino acids. The germline CDR1 and CDR2 sequences are SGHRS and YFSETQ. CDR3 bases: TGCGCCAGCAGCTTCGACAGCCAAGAGACCCAGTACTTC. Its protein product is CASSFDSQETQYF.

The V call is TRBV7-9, the J call TRBJ2-1, with 8 bases lining up with TRBD2. The trim removed 5 bases at V and 5 bases at J, leaving 14 bases unmatched. Germline V gene data show CDR1 as SEHNR and CDR2 as FQNEAQ (reference sequence). This CDR3 has 17 residues. The CDR3 DNA reads TGTGCCAGCAGCCCTAAAAGGGGAGCGGGAGCTGACAATGAGCAGTTCTTC. Translation gives CASSPKRGAGADNEQFF.

The rearrangement links TRBV2 to TRBJ2-1; D is unresolved. CDR3 length: 13 residues. Trimming left V 6 bases short and J 0 bases short, with 6 bases between. The V gene's germline CDR1 is SNHLY and CDR2 FYNNEI. The chain's CDR3 is CASRTGSYNEQFF. In DNA, the CDR3 is TGTGCCAGCAGGACGGGCTCCTACAATGAGCAGTTCTTC.

In its sample, this clone was seen a few times. This chain connects TRBV10-3 to TRBJ1-1; possible D gene TRBD1, 5 bases. Per germline, CDR1 ENHRY and CDR2 SYGVKD. V lost 0 bases, J lost 4 bases, and 12 bases lay in between. The CDR3 is 15 amino acids. For the CDR3, the DNA is TGTGCCATCAGTGAGTCCGGCAGGGTGAGCACTGAAGCTTTCTTT. Translated: CAISESGRVSTEAFF.

The chain couples TRBV28 to TRBJ1-2, with D possibly matching TRBD1 (6 bases). From germline, CDR1 is MDHEN and CDR2 SYDVKM. The CDR3 consists of 12 residues. V was clipped by 4 bases and J by 10 bases, with 13 bases between them. The CDR3 loop is CASSSRQVTYTF. The CDR3 region has the DNA TGTGCCAGCAGTTCAAGACAGGTTACCTACACCTTC.

V usage is TRBV9 and J usage is TRBJ2-7; no clear D gene. The CDR3 loop spans 14 amino acids. Trimming stripped 3 bases from V and 0 bases from J, with 10 bases between. Germline assignment: CDR1 SGDLS and CDR2 YYNGEE. CDR3: CASSALLNSYEQYF. The CDR3 coding sequence is TGTGCCAGCAGCGCTTTGCTAAACTCCTACGAGCAGTACTTC.

The chain recombines TRBV4-3 with TRBJ2-6; the D gene could be TRBD1 or TRBD2 (5 bases each). In germline, CDR1 is LGHNA, CDR2 YSLEER. The CDR3 extends over 17 amino acids. Trimming left V 5 bases short and J 3 bases short, with 17 bases between. The CDR3: CASSNGQGRSGANVLTF. The DNA for the CDR3 is TGCGCCAGCAGCAATGGGCAGGGACGAAGTGGGGCCAACGTCCTGACTTTC.